The 10 T cell receptor beta chains below come from one sample, sequenced in a study of T-cell reconstitution after alpha-beta-depleted transplantation in children. Preparation of the TCRbeta library was carried out with unique molecular identifiers. TCRdb independently ran MiXCR on the PCR reads; one entry per CDR3 protein. In the table there are about a million distinct CDR3 sequences, about 29% of which are singletons. Sequenced material: PBMCs, mostly from graft donor cells, taken 360 days after TCRalphabeta/CD19-depleted stem cell transplant. These receptors originate from a boy under two years old who had a stem cell transplant for SCID, so the T cells may come from the graft donor.

This rearrangement joins TRBV12-5 to TRBJ1-1; D is uncertain. The V gene's germline CDR1 is LGHNT and CDR2 FRNRAP. V was cut by 0 bases and J by 5 bases, with 16 bases left in between. This CDR3 comprises 16 residues. The CDR3 coding sequence is TGTGCTAGTGGTTTGGTACTAGGTGGTCCGGGGACTGAAGCTTTCTTT. Amino acids: CASGLVLGGPGTEAFF. Using reference TRBV12-5 and TRBJ1-1 for the parts outside the CDR3, the full variable domain is DARVTQTPRHKVTEMGQEVTMRCQPILGHNTVFWYRQTMMQGLELLAYFRNRAPLDDSGMPKDRFSAEMPDATLATLKIQPSEPRDSAVYFCASGLVLGGPGTEAFFGQGTRLTVV.

The chain links TRBV29-1 to TRBJ2-5, with 12 bases identical to TRBD2. This CDR3 contains 13 residues. Germline trimming cut 6 bases from V and 9 bases from J; bases unmatched to any gene: 8. The germline CDR1 and CDR2 sequences are SQVTM and ANQGSEA. CDR3 nucleotides: TGCAGCGTCCCTGTCCTAGCGGGGGGGCCCCAGTACTTC. Its translation: CSVPVLAGGPQYF.

This clonotype was counted between two and nine times. Here the CDR3 reads CASRDGLSYEQYF. The CDR3 DNA sequence: TGTGCCAGCAGGGACGGCCTATCCTACGAGCAGTACTTC. The V and J genes are TRBV12-3 or TRBV12-4 and TRBJ2-7, with D uncertain. Trimming took 6 bases from V and 1 from J, leaving 10 bases between them. The CDR3 extends over 13 amino acids.

The genes are TRBV20-1 and TRBJ2-5, with TRBD1 identical over 8 bases. The CDR3 loop spans 14 amino acids. CDR1 DFQATT and CDR2 SNEGSKA come from the germline V gene (reference sequence). Trimming cost V 5 bases and J 2 bases; bases outside gene matches: 7. The chain's CDR3 is CSAGETGAQETQYF. In DNA, the CDR3 is TGCAGTGCTGGGGAGACAGGGGCGCAAGAGACCCAGTACTTC.

V and J are TRBV20-1 and TRBJ2-7; D tentatively reads TRBD1 or TRBD2 (5 bases each). Per the germline V gene, CDR1 is DFQATT and CDR2 is SNEGSKA (reference sequence). Between the trimmed V and J ends, which lost 2 bases and 2 bases, there was a span of 13 bases. The CDR3 is 14 residues long. The CDR3 sequence: CSARSSGAPYEQYF. CDR3 nucleotides: TGCAGTGCTAGATCTTCCGGGGCCCCCTACGAGCAGTACTTC.

Many counts were recorded for this clonotype. The chain has TRBV15 and TRBJ2-5, with D perhaps matching TRBD1 (5 bases). This CDR3 is built from 14 residues. The germline CDR1 and CDR2 sequences are LNHNV and YYDKDF (reference sequence). With 3 bases removed from V and 1 base from J, the gap between germline ends came to 9 bases. The CDR3 coding sequence is TGTGCCACCAGCAGCCCAGGGTTCCAAGAGACCCAGTACTTC. Amino acid sequence: CATSSPGFQETQYF.

This chain joins TRBV12-3 or TRBV12-4 and TRBJ2-3; 11 bases line up with TRBD1. This CDR3 region has 15 residues. V gave up 4 bases and J gave up 4 bases; unmatched junction bases: 4. CDR3 sequence reads: CASSSDRGRSDTQYF. In DNA, the CDR3 is TGTGCCAGCAGTTCGGACAGGGGGCGTTCAGATACGCAGTATTTT.

The chain employs TRBV7-3 and TRBJ2-2; 8 bases align to TRBD2. CDR3 size: 17 residues. The V gene's germline CDR1 is SGHTA and CDR2 FQGTGA. J lost 5 bases, V lost 5 bases, and 13 bases had no gene match. The DNA for the CDR3 is TGTGCCAGCAGCCCCAGTGTGGCTAGCGGGTCGACCGGGGAGCTGTTTTTT. Encoded protein: CASSPSVASGSTGELFF.

There are many counts of this clonotype. The CDR3 reads CASSHDSVEGTQYF. CDR3 sequence (DNA): TGTGCCAGCAGCCACGACAGCGTCGAAGGGACCCAGTACTTC. The V call is TRBV6-1, the J call TRBJ2-5, with TRBD1 as a possible D gene (5 bases). V lost 6 bases and J 7 bases, leaving 18 bases between the germline ends. CDR3 length: 14 amino acids. From germline, CDR1 is MNHNS and CDR2 SASEGT.

This sequence joins TRBV12-3 or TRBV12-4 and TRBJ2-7, with a possible D match to TRBD2 (6 bases). CDR3 length: 14 amino acids. Trimming took off 7 bases at V and 5 bases at J, with 18 bases between the two ends. The CDR3 DNA reads as TGTGCCAGCATGGGGGGTGCTTATCCCGACGAGCAGTACTTC. It codes for CASMGGAYPDEQYF.